This TCR beta chain emerged from a study of chemoradiotherapy in HPV16-positive cancers. The overall study: Candidate HPV-specific clones and shared TCR motifs came from a couple of HPV16-positive patients.

Only a few counts were recorded for this clone. Repertoires were sampled repeatedly during chemoradiotherapy. TCRdb keeps only in-frame clones here, not all; method: immunoSEQ multiplex PCR. The sample carries over 6,500 clones, 65% to 75% recorded once. The CDR3 totals 14 residues. Trimming took 3 bases from V and 4 from J; bases not matched to a gene: 5. CDR1 SGHNT and CDR2 YYREEE come from the germline V gene (reference sequence). The rearrangement uses TRBV5-4 and TRBJ1-2; TRBD1 aligns across 8 bases. The sequences come from tumor tissue, collected from a patient who underwent chemoradiotherapy. This TCR derives from a human donor with HPV-associated anogenital cancer. The CDR3: CASSSGQGSYGYTF. Here the CDR3 DNA reads TGTGCCAGCAGCTCCGGACAGGGAAGCTATGGCTACACCTTC.